This TCR beta chain was identified during a study of beta chain features in type 1 diabetes. About the study: Taken together, all samples contributed 90 million to 140 million examined sorted cells. Study-level findings and limits: Insertions were fewer and deletions more numerous at VDJ junctions in type 1 diabetes patients. Researchers could not determine here whether HLA type influences TCRB rearrangement.

The isolated RNA, all of it, was reverse transcribed, so expressed TCRB transcripts were what got sequenced. Sequencing was performed with immunoSEQ multiplex PCR; in TCRdb, only in-frame clones are kept and a portion is missing. The sample includes under 200,000 clones, roughly 9% of them seen just once. This clone was detected a few times. The antigen is unknown. Germline CDR1 reads SGHVS; CDR2 reads FNYEAQ. After removal of 1 base from V and 3 bases from J, the junction contained 6 bases not matched to a gene. This CDR3 has 16 amino acids. There was one heparinised blood draw per donor, averaging roughly 120 mL.

The receptor was isolated from a young woman in good health. J is TRBJ2-4 and V is TRBV7-6; 7 nucleotides match TRBD1. Sequenced sample: central memory CD4+ T cells from blood. Here the CDR3 DNA reads TGTGCCAGCAGCTTAGGACCCGGGACAGACAAAAACATTCAGTACTTC. As protein: CASSLGPGTDKNIQYF.